A single sample gave rise to the 15 T cell receptor beta chains below, sequenced in a study of shared clonotypes between healthy human individuals. Repertoires were generated with immunoSEQ multiplex PCR, while TCRdb's copy carries only in-frame clones and drops some. The top ten hold over 1% of the sample, which has over a million clones, approximately 96% seen once. The sample comprised naive CD4+ T cells sorted from blood. Subset described: CD45RA+ positively selected. These receptors were taken from a man between 25 and 39 years old in good health.

V usage is TRBV29-1 and J usage is TRBJ1-2; D not certain. Looked up from germline, CDR1 is SQVTM and CDR2 is ANQGSEA. The CDR3 has 13 residues. Trimming removed 5 bases from V and 2 bases from J, with 12 bases in between. CDR3 sequence: CSVLGEENYGYTF. DNA of the CDR3: TGCAGCGTTCTAGGTGAGGAGAACTATGGCTACACCTTC.

The rearrangement links TRBV7-3 to TRBJ2-2; D is ambiguous. Germline values: CDR1 SGHTA, CDR2 FQGTGA. V gave up 3 bases and J gave up 5 bases, with 7 bases separating them. CDR3 length: 13 residues. This CDR3 is CASSFDVTGELFF. DNA for the CDR3: TGTGCCAGCAGCTTTGATGTTACCGGGGAGCTGTTTTTT.

V is TRBV6-1 and J is TRBJ2-5; possible D gene TRBD1, 6 bases. V was clipped by 2 bases and J by 5 bases, with 18 bases between them. The CDR3 is 16 amino acids. Germline V lookup: CDR1 MNHNS, CDR2 SASEGT. Here the CDR3 reads CASSESLNRATETQYF. The DNA of the CDR3 is TGTGCCAGCAGTGAAAGTCTTAACAGGGCCACCGAGACCCAGTACTTC.

CDR3 residues: CASSSLGQMSNQPQHF. In DNA form, the CDR3 reads TGTGCCAGCAGTTCTCTGGGGCAGATGAGCAATCAGCCCCAGCATTTT. The V gene is TRBV6-5, the J gene TRBJ1-5; a possible D gene is TRBD1 (5 bases). Per germline, CDR1 MNHEY and CDR2 SVGAGI. Trimming left V 4 bases short and J 1 base short, with 14 bases between. There are 16 residues in the CDR3.

This clone was detected only once. The rearrangement links TRBV28 to TRBJ2-3; D gene uncertain. V was trimmed by 5 bases and J by 8 bases, leaving 20 bases between them. CDR1 is MDHEN, CDR2 SYDVKM, per germline. The CDR3 is 15 amino acids. In DNA, the CDR3 is TGTGCCAGCAGTCTCTTAGGCCAATCCCCGTCTACGCAGTATTTT. Its translation: CASSLLGQSPSTQYF.

The CDR3 region has the DNA TGTGCCAGCAGCCCCACCCGGGGCCACGAGCAGTACTTC. Its protein product is CASSPTRGHEQYF. The rearrangement uses TRBV7-2 and TRBJ2-7; D tentatively reads TRBD1 or TRBD2 (5 bases each). V lost 5 bases to trimming and J lost 5 bases, with 13 bases between them. The CDR3 contains 13 residues. Germline V gene lookup returns CDR1 SGHTA and CDR2 FQGNSA.

This chain links TRBV6-5 with TRBJ1-2; tentative D call: TRBD1 (5 bases). Germline V CDR1 and CDR2: MNHEY, SVGAGI. The CDR3 is 14 residues long. The V end lost 5 bases, the J end lost 0 bases, and 10 bases lay between the germline ends. The CDR3 is CASSGTVANYGYTF. The CDR3 DNA sequence: TGTGCCAGCAGTGGGACGGTAGCTAACTATGGCTACACCTTC.

The J gene is TRBJ2-7, the V gene TRBV4-1; TRBD2 is a possible D gene (6 bases). Trimming removed 1 base at V and 2 bases at J, with 12 bases between. This CDR3 comprises 15 residues. Per the germline V gene, CDR1 is MGHRA and CDR2 is YSYEKL. In DNA form, the CDR3 reads TGCGCCAGCAGCCAAGCGGGAGATCCTACCTACGAGCAGTACTTC. Its protein is CASSQAGDPTYEQYF.

This rearrangement joins TRBV5-1 to TRBJ2-3; 7 positions agree with TRBD1. CDR1 SGHRS and CDR2 YFSETQ come from the germline V gene. V was clipped by 4 bases and J by 5 bases; unmatched bases: 7. The CDR3 spans 14 residues. The CDR3 loop reads CASSVDRVRDTQYF. The CDR3, as DNA: TGCGCCAGCAGCGTCGACAGGGTAAGAGATACGCAGTATTTT.

This chain connects TRBV7-9 to TRBJ1-2; the match to TRBD1 covers 7 bases. The CDR3 is made up of 14 amino acids. Germline CDR1 and CDR2: SEHNR and FQNEAQ (reference sequence). With V trimmed by 4 bases and J by 2 bases, 4 bases remained unmatched. CDR3 in DNA: TGTGCCAGCAGCTGGGGGGGACAGAACTATGGCTACACCTTC. Encoded protein: CASSWGGQNYGYTF.

CDR3 nucleotides: TGTGCCAGCAGTGCAGAAAATCAGCCCCAGCATTTT. Translation: CASSAENQPQHF. The chain recombines TRBV28 with TRBJ1-5; D is unclear. V was shortened by 5 bases and J by 4 bases, with 6 bases between the two germline ends. This CDR3 contains 12 residues. CDR1 MDHEN and CDR2 SYDVKM come from the germline V gene.

The rearrangement uses TRBV14 and TRBJ2-6; 8 nucleotides align to TRBD1. J lost 2 bases, V lost 1 base, and 4 bases had no gene match. The CDR3 is made up of 17 amino acids. Germline values: CDR1 SGHDN, CDR2 FVKESK. CDR3 sequence: CASSQAAGGPGANVLTF. The DNA for the CDR3 is TGTGCCAGCAGCCAAGCGGCAGGGGGCCCTGGGGCCAACGTCCTGACTTTC. Using reference TRBV14 and TRBJ2-6 for the parts outside the CDR3, the full variable domain is EAGVTQFPSHSVIEKGQTVTLRCDPISGHDNLYWYRRVMGKEIKFLLHFVKESKQDESGMPNNRFLAERTGGTYSTLKVQPAELEDSGVYFCASSQAAGGPGANVLTFGAGSRLTVL.

This clone was found once. V gene TRBV29-1 combines with J gene TRBJ1-2; D might be TRBD1 (5 bases). Trimming took 6 bases from V and 8 from J, leaving 19 bases between them. The CDR3 has 13 amino acids. CDR1 and CDR2 (germline): SQVTM, ANQGSEA. The CDR3 region is CSVETVRGGGYTF. CDR3 nucleotides: TGCAGCGTCGAGACAGTTCGGGGCGGCGGCTACACCTTC.

A note on this clone: Other DNA sequences of this sample code for an identical CDR3. CDR3 amino acids: CAISESRDNYGYTF. The CDR3 DNA sequence: TGTGCCATCAGTGAGTCGCGGGACAACTATGGCTACACCTTC. This chain uses TRBV10-3 with TRBJ1-2; perhaps TRBD1 as D (5 bases). The CDR3 sequence is 14 residues long. The germline gives CDR1 ENHRY, CDR2 SYGVKD. V lost 0 bases to trimming and J lost 2 bases, with 7 bases between them.

The chain combines TRBV30 with TRBJ2-3; D remains unclear. The CDR3 consists of 12 residues. Germline-derived CDR1 and CDR2 are GTSNPN and SVGIG (reference sequence). V was pared by 0 bases and J by 7 bases, with 8 bases between. The CDR3 region has the DNA TGTGCCTGGAGTGTGTCTACCAATACGCAGTATTTT. Translated, it gives CAWSVSTNTQYF.